Below, 18 T cell receptor beta chains from the same sample are listed, as sequenced in a study of shared clonotypes between healthy human individuals. Sequencing used immunoSEQ multiplex PCR; TCRdb keeps in-frame clones, though not all of them. This sample carries fewer than 1.4 million clones, around 78% of them seen once, and the ten largest clones take around 0.6%. Sequenced input: memory CD4+ T cells from PBMCs. Sample subset: CD45RA-negative fraction. These TCRs come from a man younger than 35 in good health. Some clones in this sample may be carry-over from other donors' samples.

The chain uses TRBV9 and TRBJ2-5; D call uncertain. The CDR3 runs to 15 residues. The germline V and J ends were trimmed by 4 bases and 1 base, with 14 bases remaining between them. CDR1 is SGDLS and CDR2 is YYNGEE in the germline V gene. CDR3 nucleotides: TGTGCCAGCAGCACGACGCCAGTTCGCCAAGAGACCCAGTACTTC. Amino acids: CASSTTPVRQETQYF.

The chain employs TRBV29-1 and TRBJ2-3; D is possibly TRBD1 (6 bases). This CDR3 is built from 17 residues. CDR1 is SQVTM, CDR2 ANQGSEA, per germline. Trimming cost V 5 bases and J 0 bases, with 21 bases left between them. The CDR3 DNA reads TGCAGCGTTAACGGACAGTCAACCTTTTCTAGCACAGATACGCAGTATTTT. It encodes CSVNGQSTFSSTDTQYF.

The gene calls are TRBV4-3 and TRBJ2-3, with no clear D. The V gene lost 1 base and the J gene lost 1 base, with 12 bases spanning the gap. The CDR3 covers 16 residues. Germline CDR1 is LGHNA and CDR2 is YSLEER. This chain's CDR3 is CASSQVYSEGTDTQYF. Here the CDR3 DNA reads TGCGCCAGCAGCCAAGTATACAGCGAAGGCACAGATACGCAGTATTTT.

The DNA of the CDR3 is TGTGCCAGCAGTGAAGGCCCGGGAGGCAGGAGGGTCTCTGGGGCCAACGTCCTGACTTTC. Its protein is CASSEGPGGRRVSGANVLTF. J is TRBJ2-6 and V is TRBV6-1, with 7 bases lining up with TRBD2. This CDR3 has 20 amino acids. V shed 1 base, J shed 0 bases, and the junction held 12 bases outside the gene matches. From germline, CDR1 is MNHNS and CDR2 SASEGT.

This chain connects TRBV9 to TRBJ2-6; 8 bases line up with TRBD2. The CDR3 extends over 17 amino acids. Germline-derived CDR1 and CDR2 are SGDLS and YYNGEE. The J segment lost 0 bases and the V segment lost 4 bases, leaving 6 bases of the junction unmatched. CDR3 region: CASSIVSGSSGANVLTF. Written as DNA, the CDR3 is TGTGCCAGCAGCATCGTGAGCGGGAGCTCTGGGGCCAACGTCCTGACTTTC.

V and J are TRBV28 and TRBJ1-1; 7 bases align to TRBD1. Germline CDR1 is MDHEN and CDR2 is SYDVKM. V was pared by 3 bases and J by 0 bases, with 4 bases of the junction left unmatched. The CDR3 runs to 15 residues. This CDR3 reads CASSFEGAMNTEAFF. DNA of the CDR3: TGTGCCAGCAGTTTTGAGGGGGCGATGAACACTGAAGCTTTCTTT. Variable domain in full (rest from reference TRBV28 and TRBJ1-1): DVKVTQSSRYLVKRTGEKVFLECVQDMDHENMFWYRQDPGLGLRLIYFSYDVKMKEKGDIPEGYSVSREKKERFSLILESASTNQTSMYLCASSFEGAMNTEAFFGQGTRLTVV.

This clone showed up just a few times. The V and J genes are TRBV20-1 and TRBJ2-7; D possibly corresponds to TRBD2 (5 bases). V was trimmed by 5 bases and J by 7 bases, leaving 12 bases between them. This CDR3 is built from 11 residues. Germline lookup yields CDR1 DFQATT and CDR2 SNEGSKA (reference sequence). The CDR3 region is CSAERRLEQYF. In DNA, the CDR3 is TGCAGTGCTGAGCGGCGCCTGGAGCAGTACTTC.

About this clone itself: This sample also contains other DNA sequences that code for the same CDR3. J is TRBJ2-5 and V is TRBV7-2, with 8 nucleotides matching TRBD1. The CDR3 length is 15 residues. Germline values: CDR1 SGHTA, CDR2 FQGNSA. After removal of 1 base from V and 1 base from J, the junction contained 2 bases not matched to a gene. DNA for the CDR3: TGTGCCAGCAGCTTAGGAGGGACAGGCCAAGAGACCCAGTACTTC. Protein sequence: CASSLGGTGQETQYF.

J is TRBJ2-7 and V is TRBV9, with D unclear. From germline, CDR1 is SGDLS and CDR2 YYNGEE. V was trimmed by 0 bases and J by 4 bases, leaving 11 bases between them. There are 14 residues in the CDR3. The CDR3 DNA sequence: TGTGCCAGCAGCGTAGAAGGCGACCCATACGAGCAGTACTTC. Translating gives CASSVEGDPYEQYF.

The gene calls are TRBV6-1 and TRBJ2-7, with 7 bases matching TRBD1. J was trimmed by 5 bases and V by 6 bases; bases with no gene match: 10. Per the germline V gene, CDR1 is MNHNS and CDR2 is SASEGT. This CDR3 has 14 amino acids. The CDR3 bases are TGTGCCAGCAGCAACCCGACAGGGACAGACGAGCAGTACTTC. Amino acids: CASSNPTGTDEQYF.

The CDR3 loop reads CASSNRDRAAITQYF. CDR3 nucleotide sequence: TGTGCCAGCAGCAACAGGGACAGGGCGGCGATTACGCAGTATTTT. The chain uses TRBV6-1 and TRBJ2-3, with 9 bases fitting TRBD1. V shed 6 bases and J 8 bases; nucleotides not matched to a gene: 12. The V gene's germline CDR1 is MNHNS and CDR2 SASEGT. The CDR3 length is 15 residues.

The CDR3 spells CASSPPEDREGYTF. DNA of the CDR3: TGTGCCAGCTCACCACCCGAGGACAGAGAAGGCTACACCTTC. This chain connects TRBV18 to TRBJ1-2, with D maybe TRBD1 (6 bases). Trimming removed 0 bases from V and 8 bases from J, with 13 bases in between. This CDR3 has 14 residues. The germline gives CDR1 KGHSH, CDR2 LQKENI.

The count of this clone is one. For the CDR3, the DNA is TGTGCCAGCAGTTCGAGTTGGGGGTTAGAGACCCAGTACTTC. Translating it yields CASSSSWGLETQYF. V and J are TRBV28 and TRBJ2-5; D tentatively fits TRBD1 or TRBD2 (5 bases each). The CDR3 runs 14 residues. Germline V CDR1 and CDR2: MDHEN, SYDVKM. Between the trimmed V and J ends, which lost 4 bases and 4 bases, there was a span of 13 bases.

This rearrangement joins TRBV7-9 to TRBJ2-5; D possibly corresponds to TRBD1 (6 bases). From germline, CDR1 is SEHNR and CDR2 FQNEAQ (reference sequence). The CDR3 consists of 15 residues. V dropped 0 bases and J dropped 7 bases, with 15 bases sitting between them. DNA of the CDR3: TGTGCCAGCAGCTTAGCGAGGGGGAACCCCGGGACCCAGTACTTC. Its protein is CASSLARGNPGTQYF.

The chain carries TRBV18 and TRBJ2-2; possible D gene TRBD2, 5 bases. Germline CDR1 and CDR2: KGHSH and LQKENI. The CDR3 length is 13 residues. The V end was cut by 3 bases, the J end by 7 bases, with 9 bases between. The CDR3 is CASSPTTSGELFF. CDR3 in DNA: TGTGCCAGCTCACCTACAACTAGCGGGGAGCTGTTTTTT.

The chain couples TRBV6-5 to TRBJ1-1; no firm D call. The CDR3 has 13 residues. Trimming stripped 7 bases from V and 0 bases from J, with 9 bases between. Germline CDR1 and CDR2: MNHEY and SVGAGI. The chain's CDR3 is CASKRHLNTEAFF. The CDR3, as DNA: TGTGCCAGCAAACGGCACCTGAACACTGAAGCTTTCTTT.

V gene TRBV7-2 combines with J gene TRBJ1-2; TRBD1 aligns across 9 bases. V was pared by 5 bases and J by 7 bases, with 14 bases of the junction left unmatched. CDR3 length equals 16 residues. Germline V gene data show CDR1 as SGHTA and CDR2 as FQGNSA. DNA for the CDR3: TGTGCCAGCAGCCTGGCCGGGACAGGGATGTGGCGTGGCTACACCTTC. It translates to CASSLAGTGMWRGYTF.

This clone has only one observation. This chain connects TRBV5-5 to TRBJ2-5; TRBD1 aligns across 7 bases. Germline V gene data show CDR1 as SGHKS and CDR2 as YYEKEE (reference sequence). With V trimmed by 0 bases and J by 5 bases, 16 bases remained unmatched. The CDR3 is made up of 18 amino acids. CDR3 region: CASSLEALTGYFGETQYF. CDR3 nucleotides: TGTGCCAGCAGCTTGGAGGCTTTGACAGGGTACTTCGGGGAGACCCAGTACTTC.